These T cell receptor beta chains were read from a single sample in a study of blood T cell repertoires in COVID-19. The protocol was immunoSEQ multiplex PCR, while the TCRdb copy is restricted to in-frame clones and leaves out a portion. The sample lists over 250,000 clones; about 80% were seen once. Sequences were obtained from PBMCs or T cells enriched from blood (not recorded which). The receptors shown here come from a man in his thirties or forties with acute COVID-19. The CDR3 runs from the conserved cysteine through the conserved F or W. D genes are given only for firm matches. Expanded clones are given a class, and other clones once, few, many or no size at all.

TRBJ1-1,TRBD1,15,TRBV6-1,.,CASSEGGTGRVVAFF,TGTGCCAGCAGTGAAGGGGGGACAGGGAGAGTAGTAGCTTTCTTT
TRBJ2-1,.,14,TRBV5-1,.,CASSPRTSGNEQFF,TGCGCCAGCAGCCCGCGGACGAGCGGCAATGAGCAGTTCTTC
TRBJ2-1,TRBD2,18,TRBV5-1,.,CASSLSGSSGGDNNEQFF,TGCGCCAGCAGCTTGAGTGGGTCTAGCGGGGGGGACAACAATGAGCAGTTCTTC
TRBJ1-2,TRBD1,13,TRBV27,.,CASSTQGAGGYTF,TGTGCCAGCAGCACACAGGGGGCTGGAGGCTACACCTTC
TRBJ1-2,TRBD1,15,TRBV6-5,.,CASRLTTGGGYGYTF,TGTGCCAGCAGGCTCACGACAGGGGGCGGATATGGCTACACCTTC
TRBJ1-2,TRBD1,13,TRBV7-2,.,CASSLAGGEGYTF,TGTGCCAGCAGCTTAGCAGGGGGCGAAGGCTACACCTTC
TRBJ2-1,.,14,TRBV11-3,.,CASSPRPAGNEQFF,TGTGCCAGCAGCCCCCGTCCAGCGGGTAATGAGCAGTTCTTC
TRBJ2-3,TRBD2,14,TRBV5-1,once,CASSWGGKGDTQYF,TGCGCCAGCAGCTGGGGAGGGAAGGGAGATACGCAGTATTTT
TRBJ1-1,.,10,TRBV20-1,few,CRATRQEAFF,TGCAGAGCTACTAGACAGGAAGCTTTCTTT
TRBJ2-5,TRBD1,15,TRBV11-2,.,CASSSGQGGLETQYF,TGTGCCAGCAGCTCGGGACAGGGCGGTTTAGAGACCCAGTACTTC
TRBJ1-5,.,14,TRBV29-1,few,CSVAVGQIGQPQHF,TGCAGCGTTGCCGTAGGACAAATCGGTCAGCCCCAGCATTTT
TRBJ2-3,.,23,TRBV5-1,.,CASSWATIVPVAGSRGGTDTQYF,TGTGCCAGCAGCTGGGCGACAATCGTGCCTGTGGCGGGTTCCCGCGGGGGCACAGATACGCAGTATTTT
TRBJ2-1,TRBD2,14,TRBV19,once,CASASRGGVNEQFF,TGTGCCAGTGCCTCCCGGGGGGGCGTCAATGAGCAGTTCTTC
TRBJ1-4,.,14,TRBV5-1,.,CASSLLPGDEKLFF,TGTGCCAGCAGCTTGCTTCCAGGGGATGAAAAACTGTTTTTT
TRBJ2-3,.,16,TRBV24-1,.,CATSDLRGTGTDTQYF,TGTGCCACCAGTGATTTGCGGGGGACGGGCACAGATACGCAGTATTTT
TRBJ1-3,.,13,TRBV7-9,.,CASSPYAGNTIYF,TGTGCCAGCAGCCCTTATGCGGGAAACACCATATATTTT
TRBJ1-6,.,16,TRBV21-1,few,CASSQGQFIYNSPLHF,TGTGCCAGCAGCCAAGGACAGTTTATCTATAATTCACCCCTCCACTTT
TRBJ2-2,.,14,TRBV6-5,.,CASRRDTTTGKLFF,TGTGCCAGCAGAAGGGACACCACAACCGGGAAGCTGTTTTTT
TRBJ2-1,TRBD2,18,TRBV3-1/TRBV3-2,.,CASSPGTSGRAPYNEQFF,TGTGCCAGCAGCCCCGGGACTAGCGGGAGGGCCCCCTACAATGAGCAGTTCTTC
TRBJ2-2,.,14,TRBV5-1,.,CASRNTILTGELFF,TGCGCCAGCAGAAACACTATCCTCACCGGGGAGCTGTTTTTT
TRBJ1-2,.,12,TRBV6-5,.,CASAYGGLGYTF,TGTGCCAGCGCATACGGGGGGCTGGGCTACACCTTC
TRBJ1-2,.,12,TRBV3-1/TRBV3-2,once,CASSFQGFGYTF,TGTGCCAGCAGCTTTCAGGGGTTCGGCTACACCTTC
TRBJ2-3,.,15,TRBV2,.,CASGGPAVMEDTQYF,TGTGCCAGCGGGGGCCCAGCAGTGATGGAAGATACGCAGTATTTT
TRBJ2-3,.,12,TRBV4-2,.,CASSLAADTQYF,TGTGCCAGCAGTCTAGCAGCCGATACGCAGTATTTT
TRBJ2-5,.,14,TRBV7-6,.,CASSSTSFGETQYF,TGTGCCAGCAGCAGCACTAGCTTCGGCGAGACCCAGTACTTC
TRBJ1-5,TRBD1,20,TRBV19,.,CASSIIKGTGGEYSNQPQHF,TGTGCCAGTAGTATAATTAAGGGGACAGGGGGCGAGTATAGCAATCAGCCCCAGCATTTT
TRBJ2-5,.,13,TRBV28,.,CASSLGGLETQYF,TGTGCCAGCAGTTTGGGGGGTCTCGAGACCCAGTACTTC
TRBJ2-5,TRBD1,17,TRBV27,.,CASSLYPQGWGQETQYF,TGTGCCAGCAGTTTATACCCACAGGGGTGGGGCCAAGAGACCCAGTACTTC
TRBJ1-3,TRBD1,15,TRBV5-1,once,CASSAIQGAGNTIYF,TGCGCCAGCAGCGCAATACAGGGGGCTGGAAACACCATATATTTT
TRBJ2-6,.,18,TRBV14,.,CASSHKLGTNSGANVLTF,TGTGCCAGCAGCCACAAATTGGGGACAAACTCTGGGGCCAACGTCCTGACTTTC
TRBJ1-5,.,15,TRBV6-5,.,CASRDLGHSNQPQHF,TGTGCCAGCAGAGACCTGGGCCATAGCAATCAGCCCCAGCATTTT
TRBJ2-4,.,11,TRBV11-2,few,CASSSGNIQYF,TGTGCCAGCAGCTCCGGAAACATTCAGTACTTC
TRBJ2-3,TRBD2,16,TRBV6-5,.,CASSSPSGREGDTQYF,TGTGCCAGCAGTTCCCCTTCCGGGAGGGAAGGAGATACGCAGTATTTT
TRBJ1-4,TRBD1,13,TRBV29-1,.,CSVVGQLNEKLFF,TGCAGCGTTGTGGGACAGCTCAATGAAAAACTGTTTTTT
TRBJ2-3,TRBD2,15,TRBV27,.,CASSFGTSGTDTQYF,TGTGCCAGCAGTTTTGGGACTAGCGGGACAGATACGCAGTATTTT
TRBJ2-2,.,14,TRBV19,.,CASRLIRSTGELFF,TGTGCCAGTAGACTCATCCGGAGCACCGGGGAGCTGTTTTTT
TRBJ1-4,.,16,TRBV4-1,.,CASSQSEVSTNEKLFF,TGCGCCAGCAGCCAGTCTGAGGTGTCGACTAATGAAAAACTGTTTTTT
TRBJ2-5,TRBD1,12,TRBV19,.,CASSGQGETQYF,TGTGCCAGTAGTGGACAGGGAGAGACCCAGTACTTC
TRBJ1-6,TRBD1,14,TRBV5-1,few,CASGAGQPESPLHF,TGCGCCAGCGGGGCGGGACAGCCTGAGTCACCCCTCCACTTT
TRBJ2-3,.,15,TRBV7-6,.,CASSLLTAGTDTQYF,TGTGCCAGCAGCCTTTTAACCGCAGGCACAGATACGCAGTATTTT
TRBJ2-1,TRBD2,15,TRBV6-2/TRBV6-3,once,CASRHTSGVVNEQFF,TGTGCCAGCCGCCACACTAGCGGGGTCGTCAATGAGCAGTTCTTC
TRBJ2-3,.,13,TRBV7-9,.,CASSRLSTDTQYF,TGTGCCAGCAGCCGACTTAGCACAGATACGCAGTATTTT
TRBJ1-4,.,17,TRBV4-2,.,CASSQGSAQGFHEKLFF,TGTGCCAGCAGCCAAGGGTCGGCTCAGGGATTCCACGAAAAACTGTTTTTT
TRBJ2-3,TRBD2,15,TRBV4-1,.,CASSPTSGDTDTQYF,TGCGCCAGCAGCCCCACTAGCGGAGACACAGATACGCAGTATTTT
TRBJ2-3,TRBD2,15,TRBV6-2/TRBV6-3,.,CASSQTSGRPDTQYF,TGTGCCAGCAGCCAGACTAGCGGGAGGCCAGATACGCAGTATTTT
TRBJ1-1,.,14,TRBV7-9,.,CASSLTGWSAEAFF,TGTGCCAGCAGCTTGACAGGTTGGTCGGCTGAAGCTTTCTTT
TRBJ1-4,TRBD1,16,TRBV19,.,CASSIDAGTGSEKLFF,TGTGCCAGTAGTATAGACGCCGGGACAGGGTCTGAAAAACTGTTTTTT
TRBJ1-1,TRBD1,15,TRBV18,.,CASSPGQGLNTEAFF,TGTGCCAGCTCACCCGGACAGGGCTTGAACACTGAAGCTTTCTTT
TRBJ1-2,TRBD1,12,TRBV7-8,.,CASSQPKGTGGF,TGTGCCAGCAGCCAACCGAAGGGGACAGGGGGCTTC
TRBJ1-6,TRBD1,17,TRBV7-8,.,CASRDLGQGASNSPLHF,TGTGCCAGCAGAGATTTGGGACAGGGAGCTTCAAATTCACCCCTCCACTTT
TRBJ1-1,TRBD1,11,TRBV6-5,once,CAAGGLGEAFF,TGTGCCGCAGGGGGTTTGGGTGAAGCTTTCTTT
TRBJ1-5,.,13,TRBV11-2,.,CASSAGLNQPQHF,TGTGCCAGCAGCGCCGGGTTAAATCAGCCCCAGCATTTT
TRBJ2-3,.,14,TRBV24-1,.,CATQEGGGTDTQYF,TGTGCCACCCAGGAGGGTGGCGGCACAGATACGCAGTATTTT
TRBJ2-1,TRBD2,15,TRBV9,.,CASSVAGTSRTEQFF,TGTGCCAGCAGCGTAGCAGGGACTAGCCGGACTGAGCAGTTCTTC
TRBJ2-2,.,14,TRBV6-5,.,CASRFDTGLGELFF,TGTGCCAGCAGATTCGACACAGGGCTTGGGGAGCTGTTTTTT
TRBJ1-5,.,16,TRBV7-2,.,CASSERTGTPYQPQHF,TGTGCCAGCAGCGAGAGGACTGGCACACCTTATCAGCCCCAGCATTTT
TRBJ2-2,.,16,TRBV6-2/TRBV6-3,few,CASSRSGISSTGELFF,TGTGCCAGCAGTCGCTCGGGGATTTCGTCTACCGGGGAGCTGTTTTTT
TRBJ1-2,TRBD1,12,TRBV29-1,.,CSVPGTGDGYTF,TGCAGCGTCCCCGGGACAGGGGATGGCTACACCTTC
TRBJ1-2,.,13,TRBV6-1,.,CASSETEIYGYTF,TGTGCCAGCAGTGAAACGGAGATCTATGGCTACACCTTC
TRBJ2-5,TRBD2,16,TRBV3-1/TRBV3-2,.,CASSPRLAGRGETQYF,TGTGCCAGCAGCCCTCGACTAGCGGGAAGGGGAGAGACCCAGTACTTC